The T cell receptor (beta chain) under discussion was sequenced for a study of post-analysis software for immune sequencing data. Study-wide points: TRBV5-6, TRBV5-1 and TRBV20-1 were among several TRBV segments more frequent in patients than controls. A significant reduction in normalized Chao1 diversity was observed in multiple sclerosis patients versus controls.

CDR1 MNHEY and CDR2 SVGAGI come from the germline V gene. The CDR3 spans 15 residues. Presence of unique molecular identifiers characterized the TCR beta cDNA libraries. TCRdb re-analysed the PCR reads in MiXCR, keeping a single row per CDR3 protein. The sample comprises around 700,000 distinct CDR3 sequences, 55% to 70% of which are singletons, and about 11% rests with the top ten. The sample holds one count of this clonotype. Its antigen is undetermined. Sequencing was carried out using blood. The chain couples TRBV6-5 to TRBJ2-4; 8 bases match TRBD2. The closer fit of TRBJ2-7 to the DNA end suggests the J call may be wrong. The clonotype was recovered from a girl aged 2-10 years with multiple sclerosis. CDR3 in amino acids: CASRGAGVPFGEQYF. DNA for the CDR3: TGTGCCAGCAGGGGAGCGGGAGTCCCCTTTGGCGAGCAGTACTTC.